This T cell receptor beta chain was captured by sequencing in a study of cytomegalovirus exposure and HLA in healthy donors. Study-level background: Of all 370 or so donors who were genotyped, roughly 81% belonged to the Caucasian-associated ancestry cluster.

The donors gave bone marrow, and they were healthy. Comments on this clone: What it binds is not known.

Study-level findings and limits: Among the CMV-associated chains, three were confirmed in vitro as specific for CMV antigens. Excluded were some V segments that proved indistinguishable, including TRBV6-2 and TRBV6-3.

The primer mix had 60 Vbeta and 13 Jbeta primers. Some clones are missing from TCRdb's copy, which holds only in-frame ones; the method was immunoSEQ multiplex PCR. The data hold over 150,000 clones, with roughly 85% observed a single time. This CDR3 is built from 13 residues. With 9 bases clipped from V and 4 bases from J, the junction kept 7 bases outside the gene matches. The V gene's germline CDR1 is SNHLY and CDR2 FYNNEI. V gene TRBV2 combines with J gene TRBJ2-5; 8 bases line up with TRBD1. Sequenced: PBMCs. This sequence was found in a man in his forties or fifties in good health and CMV-seronegative. CDR3 region: CASGQGLGETQYF. As DNA, the CDR3 is TGTGCCAGTGGACAGGGTCTTGGAGAGACCCAGTACTTC.